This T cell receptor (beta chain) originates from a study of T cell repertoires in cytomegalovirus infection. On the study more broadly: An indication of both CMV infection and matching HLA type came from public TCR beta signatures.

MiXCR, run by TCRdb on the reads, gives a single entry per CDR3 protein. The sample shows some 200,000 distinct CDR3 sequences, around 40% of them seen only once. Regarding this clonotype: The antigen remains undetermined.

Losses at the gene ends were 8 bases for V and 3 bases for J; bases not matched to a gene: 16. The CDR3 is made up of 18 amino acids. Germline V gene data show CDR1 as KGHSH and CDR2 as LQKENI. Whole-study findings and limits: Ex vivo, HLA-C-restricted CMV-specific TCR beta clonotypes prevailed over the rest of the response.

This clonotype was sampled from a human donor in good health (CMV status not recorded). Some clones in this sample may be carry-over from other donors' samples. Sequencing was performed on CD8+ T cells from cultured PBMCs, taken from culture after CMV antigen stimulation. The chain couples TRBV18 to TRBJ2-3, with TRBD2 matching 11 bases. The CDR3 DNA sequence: TGTGCCAGCAAGCCTCACCTTCTAGCGGGAGGAAAAACAGATACGCAGTATTTT. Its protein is CASKPHLLAGGKTDTQYF.